These T cell receptor beta chains were read from a single sample in a study of T cells of healthy individuals. TCRdb itself ran the 5' RACE reads through MiXCR, one entry per CDR3 protein. The data hold nearly 100,000 distinct CDR3 sequences, with around 17% observed a single time. The receptor set was obtained from a human donor in good health. Both conserved end residues are part of each CDR3. Fields, in order: D gene, J gene, clone size, V gene, CDR3 protein, CDR3 DNA. A D gene is named only where the DNA matches it firmly. Clone size is given for some rows only: seen once, a few or many times, or a class if the clone is expanded.

d_gene: .; j_gene: TRBJ2-1; abundance: .; v_gene: TRBV29-1; CDR3aa: CSVGGNEQFF; CDR3nt: TGCAGCGTTGGCGGCAATGAGCAGTTCTTC
d_gene: .; j_gene: TRBJ2-1; abundance: .; v_gene: TRBV24-1; CDR3aa: CATSDLGSSYNEQFF; CDR3nt: TGTGCCACCAGTGATTTGGGGAGCTCCTACAATGAGCAGTTCTTC
d_gene: .; j_gene: TRBJ1-6; abundance: .; v_gene: TRBV10-3; CDR3aa: CAISGTANSPLHF; CDR3nt: TGTGCCATCAGTGGGACAGCTAATTCACCCCTCCACTTT
d_gene: .; j_gene: TRBJ1-2; abundance: few; v_gene: TRBV20-1; CDR3aa: CSATQAYGYTF; CDR3nt: TGCAGTGCTACCCAGGCGTATGGCTACACCTTC
d_gene: TRBD2; j_gene: TRBJ2-1; abundance: .; v_gene: TRBV4-3; CDR3aa: CASSQESASGARYNEQFF; CDR3nt: TGCGCCAGCAGCCAAGAGTCGGCTAGCGGGGCCAGGTACAATGAGCAGTTCTTC
d_gene: TRBD1; j_gene: TRBJ2-7; abundance: .; v_gene: TRBV20-1; CDR3aa: CSAPDRDGTYEQYF; CDR3nt: TGCAGTGCACCAGACAGGGACGGAACCTACGAGCAGTACTTC
d_gene: TRBD2; j_gene: TRBJ2-1; abundance: many; v_gene: TRBV3-1; CDR3aa: CASSEGLAEYNEQFF; CDR3nt: TGTGCCAGCAGCGAGGGACTAGCGGAATACAATGAGCAGTTCTTC
d_gene: .; j_gene: TRBJ2-2; abundance: many; v_gene: TRBV25-1; CDR3aa: CASSESLVLNTGELFF; CDR3nt: TGTGCCAGCAGTGAATCCCTAGTTCTAAACACCGGGGAGCTGTTTTTT
d_gene: TRBD2; j_gene: TRBJ2-5; abundance: .; v_gene: TRBV11-2; CDR3aa: CASSGLAGQETQYF; CDR3nt: TGTGCCAGCAGCGGACTAGCGGGGCAAGAGACCCAGTACTTC
d_gene: .; j_gene: TRBJ1-2; abundance: few; v_gene: TRBV6-5; CDR3aa: CASSRRDDTGYTF; CDR3nt: TGTGCCAGCAGCCGCCGGGACGACACCGGCTACACCTTC
d_gene: .; j_gene: TRBJ1-6; abundance: many; v_gene: TRBV3-1; CDR3aa: CASSQGSGADSPLHF; CDR3nt: TGTGCCAGCAGCCAAGGTTCGGGGGCCGATTCACCCCTCCACTTT
d_gene: .; j_gene: TRBJ2-1; abundance: .; v_gene: TRBV28; CDR3aa: CARSFEQNEQFF; CDR3nt: TGTGCCAGGAGTTTCGAGCAAAATGAGCAGTTCTTC
d_gene: .; j_gene: TRBJ2-5; abundance: .; v_gene: TRBV7-2; CDR3aa: CASSGPGETQYF; CDR3nt: TGTGCCAGCAGCGGGCCTGGAGAGACCCAGTACTTC
d_gene: .; j_gene: TRBJ2-7; abundance: few; v_gene: TRBV29-1; CDR3aa: CSVFGTYEQYF; CDR3nt: TGCAGCGTGTTTGGTACCTACGAGCAGTACTTC
d_gene: .; j_gene: TRBJ2-7; abundance: few; v_gene: TRBV5-1; CDR3aa: CASSFERHEQYF; CDR3nt: TGCGCCAGCAGCTTTGAACGGCACGAGCAGTACTTC
d_gene: TRBD2; j_gene: TRBJ2-7; abundance: .; v_gene: TRBV6-5; CDR3aa: CASSSPTSGVYEQYF; CDR3nt: TGTGCCAGCAGCTCCCCGACTAGCGGGGTCTACGAGCAGTACTTC
d_gene: .; j_gene: TRBJ1-2; abundance: few; v_gene: TRBV6-5; CDR3aa: CASSRFQTDIYGYTF; CDR3nt: TGTGCCAGCAGCCGTTTTCAGACAGACATCTATGGCTACACCTTC
d_gene: TRBD2; j_gene: TRBJ2-3; abundance: .; v_gene: TRBV7-2; CDR3aa: CASSFRAGGSDTQYF; CDR3nt: TGTGCCAGCAGCTTCCGGGCGGGAGGTTCAGATACGCAGTATTTT
d_gene: .; j_gene: TRBJ1-2; abundance: .; v_gene: TRBV4-2; CDR3aa: CASSQDLRAGVYGYTF; CDR3nt: TGTGCCAGCAGCCAAGATCTGAGGGCGGGGGTCTATGGCTACACCTTC
d_gene: .; j_gene: TRBJ1-1; abundance: few; v_gene: TRBV5-1; CDR3aa: CASSLSWNTEAFF; CDR3nt: TGCGCCAGCAGCCTGAGCTGGAACACTGAAGCTTTCTTT
d_gene: TRBD1; j_gene: TRBJ1-5; abundance: .; v_gene: TRBV7-8; CDR3aa: CASSFGGQGYNQPQHF; CDR3nt: TGTGCCAGCAGCTTCGGCGGACAGGGTTACAATCAGCCCCAGCATTTT
d_gene: .; j_gene: TRBJ2-1; abundance: few; v_gene: TRBV12-3/TRBV12-4; CDR3aa: CASSFRRDNEQFF; CDR3nt: TGTGCCAGCAGTTTTAGGCGAGACAATGAGCAGTTCTTC
d_gene: .; j_gene: TRBJ2-5; abundance: few; v_gene: TRBV28; CDR3aa: CASSTTPQETQYF; CDR3nt: TGTGCCAGCAGCACGACACCGCAAGAGACCCAGTACTTC
d_gene: TRBD1; j_gene: TRBJ2-3; abundance: .; v_gene: TRBV7-2; CDR3aa: CASSAGQGAFGTTQYF; CDR3nt: TGTGCCAGCAGCGCGGGACAGGGGGCGTTCGGTACTACGCAGTATTTT